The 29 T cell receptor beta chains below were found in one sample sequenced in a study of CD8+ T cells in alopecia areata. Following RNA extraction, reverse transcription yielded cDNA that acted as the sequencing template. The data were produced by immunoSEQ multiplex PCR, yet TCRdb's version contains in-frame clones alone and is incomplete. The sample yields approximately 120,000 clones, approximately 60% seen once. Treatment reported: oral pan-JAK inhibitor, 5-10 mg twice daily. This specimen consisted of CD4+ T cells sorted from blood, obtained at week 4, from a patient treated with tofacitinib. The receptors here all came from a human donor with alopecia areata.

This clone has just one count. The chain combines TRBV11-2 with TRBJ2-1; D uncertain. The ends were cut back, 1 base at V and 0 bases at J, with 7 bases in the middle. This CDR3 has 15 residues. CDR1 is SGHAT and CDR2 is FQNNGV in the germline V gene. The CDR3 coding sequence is TGTGCCAGCAGCTTAGCAGCTAGCTCCTACAATGAGCAGTTCTTC. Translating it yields CASSLAASSYNEQFF.

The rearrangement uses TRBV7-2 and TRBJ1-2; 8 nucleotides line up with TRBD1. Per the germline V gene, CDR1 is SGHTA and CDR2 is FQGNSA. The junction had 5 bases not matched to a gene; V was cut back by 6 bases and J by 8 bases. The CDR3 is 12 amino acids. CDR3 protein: CASRYRGEGYTF. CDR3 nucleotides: TGTGCCAGCAGGTACAGGGGGGAAGGCTACACCTTC.

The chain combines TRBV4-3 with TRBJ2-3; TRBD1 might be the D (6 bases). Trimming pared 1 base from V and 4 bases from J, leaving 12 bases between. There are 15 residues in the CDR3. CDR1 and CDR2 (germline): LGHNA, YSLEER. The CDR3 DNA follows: TGCGCCAGCAGCCAAGGTTTGGGGGCGGCAGATACGCAGTATTTT. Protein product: CASSQGLGAADTQYF.

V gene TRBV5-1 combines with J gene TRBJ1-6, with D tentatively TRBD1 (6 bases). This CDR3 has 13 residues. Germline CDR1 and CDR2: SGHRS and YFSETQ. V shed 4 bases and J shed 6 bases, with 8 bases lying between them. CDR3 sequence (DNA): TGCGCCAGCAGCCTCAGGGGTAATTCACCCCTCCACTTT. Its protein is CASSLRGNSPLHF.

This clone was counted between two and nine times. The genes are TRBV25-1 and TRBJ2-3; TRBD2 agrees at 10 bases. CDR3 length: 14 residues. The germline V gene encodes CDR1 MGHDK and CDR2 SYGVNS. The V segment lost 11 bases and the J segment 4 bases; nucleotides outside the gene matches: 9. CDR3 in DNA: TGTGCCTCTGCAGCGGGAGGGCCTGCAGATACGCAGTATTTT. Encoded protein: CASAAGGPADTQYF.

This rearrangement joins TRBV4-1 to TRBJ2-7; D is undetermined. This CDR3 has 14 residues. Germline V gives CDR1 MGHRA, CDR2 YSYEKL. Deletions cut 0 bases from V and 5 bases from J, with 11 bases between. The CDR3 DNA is TGCGCCAGCAGCCAAGAAGGCGCTAGAAACGAGCAGTACTTC. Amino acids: CASSQEGARNEQYF.

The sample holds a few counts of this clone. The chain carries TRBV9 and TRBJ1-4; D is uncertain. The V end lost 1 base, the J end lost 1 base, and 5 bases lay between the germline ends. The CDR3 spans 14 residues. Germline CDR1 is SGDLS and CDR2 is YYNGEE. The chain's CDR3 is CASSVSGTNEKLFF. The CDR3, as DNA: TGTGCCAGCAGCGTATCCGGAACTAATGAAAAACTGTTTTTT.

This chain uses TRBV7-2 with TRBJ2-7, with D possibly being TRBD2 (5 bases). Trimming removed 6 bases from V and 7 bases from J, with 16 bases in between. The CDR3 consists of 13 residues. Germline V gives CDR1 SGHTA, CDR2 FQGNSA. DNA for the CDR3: TGTGCCAGCAGTGGCGACTACTCCGGAGAGCAGTACTTC. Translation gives CASSGDYSGEQYF. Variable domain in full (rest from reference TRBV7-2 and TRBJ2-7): GAGVSQSPSNKVTEKGKDVELRCDPISGHTALYWYRQSLGQGLEFLIYFQGNSAPDKSGLPSDRFSAERTGGSVSTLTIQRTQQEDSAVYLCASSGDYSGEQYFGPGTRLTVT.

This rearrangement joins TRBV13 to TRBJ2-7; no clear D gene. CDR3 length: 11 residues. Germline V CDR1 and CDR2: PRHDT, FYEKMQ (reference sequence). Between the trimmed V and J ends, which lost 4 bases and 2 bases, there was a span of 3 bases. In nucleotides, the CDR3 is TGTGCCAGCAGCTCAACCTACGAGCAGTACTTC. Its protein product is CASSSTYEQYF.

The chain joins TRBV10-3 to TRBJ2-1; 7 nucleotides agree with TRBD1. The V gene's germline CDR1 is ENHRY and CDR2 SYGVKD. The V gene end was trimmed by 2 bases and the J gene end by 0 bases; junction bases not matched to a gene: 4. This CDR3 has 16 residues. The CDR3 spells CAISERDRSSYNEQFF. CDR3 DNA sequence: TGTGCCATCAGTGAGAGGGACAGAAGCTCCTACAATGAGCAGTTCTTC.

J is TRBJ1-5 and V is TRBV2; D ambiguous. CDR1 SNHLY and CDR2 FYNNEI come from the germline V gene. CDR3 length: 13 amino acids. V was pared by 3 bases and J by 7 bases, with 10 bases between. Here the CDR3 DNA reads TGTGCCAGCAGTGAGGCCTTTGGGCAGCCCCAGCATTTT. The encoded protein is CASSEAFGQPQHF. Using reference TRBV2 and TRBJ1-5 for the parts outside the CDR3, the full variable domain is EPEVTQTPSHQVTQMGQEVILRCVPISNHLYFYWYRQILGQKVEFLVSFYNNEISEKSEIFDDQFSVERPDGSNFTLKIRSTKLEDSAMYFCASSEAFGQPQHFGDGTRLSIL.

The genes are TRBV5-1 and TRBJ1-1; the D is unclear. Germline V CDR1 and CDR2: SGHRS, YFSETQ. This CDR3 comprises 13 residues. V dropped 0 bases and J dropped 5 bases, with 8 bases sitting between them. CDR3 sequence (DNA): TGCGCCAGCAGCTTGGAAGGGAGTACTGAAGCTTTCTTT. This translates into CASSLEGSTEAFF.

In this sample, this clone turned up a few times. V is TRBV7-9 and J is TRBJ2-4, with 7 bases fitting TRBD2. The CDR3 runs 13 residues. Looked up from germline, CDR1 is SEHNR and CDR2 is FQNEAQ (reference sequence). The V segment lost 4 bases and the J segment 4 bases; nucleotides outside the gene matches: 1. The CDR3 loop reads CASSSSGKNIQYF. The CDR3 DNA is TGTGCCAGCAGCTCTAGCGGTAAAAACATTCAGTACTTC.

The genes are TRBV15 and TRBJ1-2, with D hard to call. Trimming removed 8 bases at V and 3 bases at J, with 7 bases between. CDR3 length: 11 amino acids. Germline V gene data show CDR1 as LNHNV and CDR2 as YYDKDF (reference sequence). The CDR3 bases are TGTGCCACCCGGTCCTACTATGGCTACACCTTC. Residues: CATRSYYGYTF.

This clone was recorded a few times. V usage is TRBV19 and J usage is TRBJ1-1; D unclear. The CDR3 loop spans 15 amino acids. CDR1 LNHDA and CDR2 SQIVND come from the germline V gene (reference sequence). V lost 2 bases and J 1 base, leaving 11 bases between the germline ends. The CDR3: CASSISRMKNTEAFF. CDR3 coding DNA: TGTGCCAGTAGTATATCCCGGATGAAGAACACTGAAGCTTTCTTT.

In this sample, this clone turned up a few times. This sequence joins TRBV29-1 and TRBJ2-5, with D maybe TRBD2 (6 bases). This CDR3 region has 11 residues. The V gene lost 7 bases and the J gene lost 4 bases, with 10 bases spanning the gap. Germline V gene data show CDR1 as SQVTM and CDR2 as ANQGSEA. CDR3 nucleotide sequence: TGCAGCGCTGGGACTGGAGAGACCCAGTACTTC. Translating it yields CSAGTGETQYF.

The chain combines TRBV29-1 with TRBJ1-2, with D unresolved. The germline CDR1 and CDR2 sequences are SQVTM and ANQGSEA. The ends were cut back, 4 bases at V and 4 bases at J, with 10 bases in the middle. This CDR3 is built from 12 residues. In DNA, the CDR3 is TGCAGCGTTGTTAGCAGGCCCTATGGCTACACCTTC. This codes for CSVVSRPYGYTF.

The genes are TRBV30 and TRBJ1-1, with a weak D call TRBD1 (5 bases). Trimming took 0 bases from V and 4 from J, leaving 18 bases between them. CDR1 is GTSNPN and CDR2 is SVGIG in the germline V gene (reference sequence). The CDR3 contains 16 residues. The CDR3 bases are TGTGCCTGGAGTGTATCCAGGGTAGGGTTGGGCACTGAAGCTTTCTTT. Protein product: CAWSVSRVGLGTEAFF.

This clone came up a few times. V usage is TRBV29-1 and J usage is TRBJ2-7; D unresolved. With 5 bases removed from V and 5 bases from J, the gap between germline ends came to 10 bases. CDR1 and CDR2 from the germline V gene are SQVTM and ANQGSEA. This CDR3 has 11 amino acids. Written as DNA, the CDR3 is TGCAGCGTTCGGACGAGGAACGAGCAGTACTTC. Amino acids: CSVRTRNEQYF.

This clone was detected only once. CDR3 sequence (DNA): TGCGCCAGCAGCTTGGAGGCAGGGAATAACTATGGCTACACCTTC. It yields the protein CASSLEAGNNYGYTF. The chain carries TRBV5-1 and TRBJ1-2; the D gene is possibly TRBD1 (5 bases). The CDR3 is 15 amino acids. The V and J ends lost 0 bases and 1 base respectively, with 10 bases between them. Germline CDR1 is SGHRS and CDR2 is YFSETQ.

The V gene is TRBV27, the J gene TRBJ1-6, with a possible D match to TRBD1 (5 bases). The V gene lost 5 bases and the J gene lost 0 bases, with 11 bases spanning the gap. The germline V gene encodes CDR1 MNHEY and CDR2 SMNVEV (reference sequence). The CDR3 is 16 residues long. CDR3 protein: CASSADGGSYNSPLHF. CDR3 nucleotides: TGTGCCAGCAGTGCAGACGGGGGCTCCTATAATTCACCCCTCCACTTT.

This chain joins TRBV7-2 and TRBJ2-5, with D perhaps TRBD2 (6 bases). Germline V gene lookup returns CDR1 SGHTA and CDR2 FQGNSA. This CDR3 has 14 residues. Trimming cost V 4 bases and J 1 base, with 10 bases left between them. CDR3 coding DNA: TGTGCCAGCAGCTCCGCGGGGCCCCAAGAGACCCAGTACTTC. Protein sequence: CASSSAGPQETQYF.

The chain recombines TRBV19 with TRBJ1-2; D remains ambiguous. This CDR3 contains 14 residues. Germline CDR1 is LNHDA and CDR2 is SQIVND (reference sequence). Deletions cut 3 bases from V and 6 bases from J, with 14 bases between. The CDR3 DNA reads TGTGCCAGTAGTATTACTTCGTCGGCTCATGGCTACACCTTC. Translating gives CASSITSSAHGYTF.

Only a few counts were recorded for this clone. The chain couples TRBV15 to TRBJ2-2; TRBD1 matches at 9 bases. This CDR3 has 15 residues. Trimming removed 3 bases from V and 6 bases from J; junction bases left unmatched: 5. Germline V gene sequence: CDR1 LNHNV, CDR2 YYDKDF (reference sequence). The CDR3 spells CATSRPGTGSGELFF. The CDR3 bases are TGTGCCACCAGCAGGCCCGGGACAGGGTCCGGGGAGCTGTTTTTT.

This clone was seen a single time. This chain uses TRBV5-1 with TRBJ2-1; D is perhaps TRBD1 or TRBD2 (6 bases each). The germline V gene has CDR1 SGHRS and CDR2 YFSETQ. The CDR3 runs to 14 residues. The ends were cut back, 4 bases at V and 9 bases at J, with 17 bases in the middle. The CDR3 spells CASSRDGGRGEQFF. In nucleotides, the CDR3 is TGCGCCAGCAGCCGGGACGGGGGCCGCGGTGAGCAGTTCTTC.

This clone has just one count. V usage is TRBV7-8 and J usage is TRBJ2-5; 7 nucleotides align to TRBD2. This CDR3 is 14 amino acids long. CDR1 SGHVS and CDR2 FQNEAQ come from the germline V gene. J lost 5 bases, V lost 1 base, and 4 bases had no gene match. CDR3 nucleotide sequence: TGTGCCAGCAGCTTAGTCGGCGGGGGTGAGACCCAGTACTTC. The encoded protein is CASSLVGGGETQYF.

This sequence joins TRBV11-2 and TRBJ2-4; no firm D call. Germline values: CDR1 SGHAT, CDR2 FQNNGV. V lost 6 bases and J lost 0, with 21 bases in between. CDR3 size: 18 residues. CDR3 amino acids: CASRHWGSKILAKNIQYF. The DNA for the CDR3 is TGTGCCAGCAGACACTGGGGATCGAAGATTCTAGCCAAAAACATTCAGTACTTC.

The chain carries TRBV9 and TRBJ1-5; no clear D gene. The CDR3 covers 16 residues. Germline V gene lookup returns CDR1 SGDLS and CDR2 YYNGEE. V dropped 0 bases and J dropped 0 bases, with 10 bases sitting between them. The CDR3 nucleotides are TGTGCCAGCAGCGTAGGAGAGCCTGGTAGCAATCAGCCCCAGCATTTT. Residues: CASSVGEPGSNQPQHF.

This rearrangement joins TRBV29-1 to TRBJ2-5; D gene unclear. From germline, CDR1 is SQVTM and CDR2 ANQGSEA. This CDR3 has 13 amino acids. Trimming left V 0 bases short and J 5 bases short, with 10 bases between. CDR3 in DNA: TGCAGCGTTGAAGAGCAAAGGTTGGAGACCCAGTACTTC. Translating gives CSVEEQRLETQYF.